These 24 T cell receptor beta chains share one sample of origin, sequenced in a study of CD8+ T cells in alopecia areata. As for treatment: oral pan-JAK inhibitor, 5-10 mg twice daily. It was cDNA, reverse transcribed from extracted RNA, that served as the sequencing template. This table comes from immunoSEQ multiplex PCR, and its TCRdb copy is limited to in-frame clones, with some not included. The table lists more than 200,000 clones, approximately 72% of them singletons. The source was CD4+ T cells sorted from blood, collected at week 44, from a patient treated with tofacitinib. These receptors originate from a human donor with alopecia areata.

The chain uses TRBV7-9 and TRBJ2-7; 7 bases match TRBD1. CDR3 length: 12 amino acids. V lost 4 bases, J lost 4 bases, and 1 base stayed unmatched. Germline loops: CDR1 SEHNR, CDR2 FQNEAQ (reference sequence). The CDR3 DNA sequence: TGTGCCAGCAGCTCGGGACAGTACGAGCAGTACTTC. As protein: CASSSGQYEQYF.

As DNA, the CDR3 is TGTGCCAGCAGCGCTACGACAGGGAGTAGCACAGATACGCAGTATTTT. Translation gives CASSATTGSSTDTQYF. V gene TRBV9 combines with J gene TRBJ2-3; 7 nucleotides match TRBD1. The CDR3 runs to 16 residues. CDR1 and CDR2 from the germline V gene are SGDLS and YYNGEE. V gave up 3 bases and J gave up 0 bases; unmatched junction bases: 7. The complete variable domain, with remaining parts taken from reference TRBV9 and TRBJ2-3, reads DSGVTQTPKHLITATGQRVTLRCSPRSGDLSVYWYQQSLDQGLQFLIQYYNGEERAKGNILERFSAQQFPDLHSELNLSSLELGDSALYFCASSATTGSSTDTQYFGPGTRLTVL.

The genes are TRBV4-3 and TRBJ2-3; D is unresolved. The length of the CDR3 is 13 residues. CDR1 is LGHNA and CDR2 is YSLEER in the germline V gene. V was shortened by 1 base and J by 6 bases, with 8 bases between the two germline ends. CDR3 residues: CASSQAQADTQYF. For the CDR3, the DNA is TGCGCCAGCAGCCAAGCCCAAGCGGATACGCAGTATTTT.

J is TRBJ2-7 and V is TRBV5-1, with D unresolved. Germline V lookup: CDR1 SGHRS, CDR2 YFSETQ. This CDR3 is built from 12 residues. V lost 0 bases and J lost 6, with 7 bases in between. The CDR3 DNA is TGCGCCAGCAGCTTGGAAGGCAGCGAGCAGTACTTC. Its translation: CASSLEGSEQYF.

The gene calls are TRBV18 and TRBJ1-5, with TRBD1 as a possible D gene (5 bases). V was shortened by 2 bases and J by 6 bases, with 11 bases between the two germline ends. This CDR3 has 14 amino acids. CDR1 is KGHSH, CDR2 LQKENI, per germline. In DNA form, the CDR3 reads TGTGCCAGCTCACCAGGGACTCCCCCTCAGCCCCAGCATTTT. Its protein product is CASSPGTPPQPQHF.

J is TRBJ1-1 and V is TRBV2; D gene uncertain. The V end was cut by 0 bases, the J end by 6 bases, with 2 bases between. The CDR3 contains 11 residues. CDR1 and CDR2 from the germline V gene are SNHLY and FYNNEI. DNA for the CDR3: TGTGCCAGCAGTGAAGCGGCTGAAGCTTTCTTT. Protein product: CASSEAAEAFF.

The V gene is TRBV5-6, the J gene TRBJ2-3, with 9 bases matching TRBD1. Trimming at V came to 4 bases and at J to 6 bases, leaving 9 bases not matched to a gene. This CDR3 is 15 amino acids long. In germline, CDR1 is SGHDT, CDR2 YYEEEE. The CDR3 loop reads CASSQTQGARDTQYF. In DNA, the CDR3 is TGTGCCAGCAGCCAGACACAGGGGGCTAGGGATACGCAGTATTTT.

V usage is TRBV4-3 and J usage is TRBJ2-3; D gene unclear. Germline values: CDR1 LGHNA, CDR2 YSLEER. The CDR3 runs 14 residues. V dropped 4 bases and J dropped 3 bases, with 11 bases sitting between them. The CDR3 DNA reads TGCGCCAGCAGCCGCGAAGGATTGACAGATACGCAGTATTTT. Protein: CASSREGLTDTQYF.

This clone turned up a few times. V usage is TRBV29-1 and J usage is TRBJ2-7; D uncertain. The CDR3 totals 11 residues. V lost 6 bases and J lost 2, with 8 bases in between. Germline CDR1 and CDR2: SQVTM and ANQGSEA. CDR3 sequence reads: CSVSDTYEQYF. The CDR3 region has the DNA TGCAGCGTCTCCGACACCTACGAGCAGTACTTC.

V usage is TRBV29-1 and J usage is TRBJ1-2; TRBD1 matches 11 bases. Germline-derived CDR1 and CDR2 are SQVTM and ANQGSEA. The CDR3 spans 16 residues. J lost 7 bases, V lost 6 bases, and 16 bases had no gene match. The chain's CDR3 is CSVAFTLGTGGSGYTF. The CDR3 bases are TGCAGCGTCGCCTTCACTCTAGGGACAGGGGGGAGTGGCTACACCTTC.

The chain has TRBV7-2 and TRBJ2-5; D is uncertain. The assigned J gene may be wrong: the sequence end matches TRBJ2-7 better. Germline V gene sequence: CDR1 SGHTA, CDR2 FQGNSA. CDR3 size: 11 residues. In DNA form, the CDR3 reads TGTGCCAGCAGCTTCTCCTACGAGCAGTACTTC. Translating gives CASSFSYEQYF.

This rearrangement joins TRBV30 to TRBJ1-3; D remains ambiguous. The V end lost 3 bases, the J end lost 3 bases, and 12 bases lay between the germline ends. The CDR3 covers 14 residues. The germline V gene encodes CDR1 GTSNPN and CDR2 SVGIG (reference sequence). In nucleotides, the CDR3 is TGTGCCTGGAGCACGGGATCTGGTGGAAACACCATATATTTT. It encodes CAWSTGSGGNTIYF.

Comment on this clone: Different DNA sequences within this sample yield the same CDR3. CDR3 loop: CASSPGRHEQYF. The DNA of the CDR3 is TGTGCCAGCAGTCCGGGTAGACACGAGCAGTACTTC. V and J are TRBV5-6 and TRBJ2-7; D gene ambiguous. The germline V and J ends were trimmed by 5 bases and 5 bases, with 11 bases remaining between them. This CDR3 is built from 12 residues. Germline CDR1 and CDR2: SGHDT and YYEEEE.

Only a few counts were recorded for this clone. CDR3 bases: TGTGCCAGCAGCTTGTATAAGCAGAGCTCCTACAATGAGCAGTTCTTC. Its protein product is CASSLYKQSSYNEQFF. The V and J genes are TRBV5-8 and TRBJ2-1, with D hard to call. Germline CDR1 reads SGHTS; CDR2 reads YDEGEE. Deletions cut 1 base from V and 0 bases from J, with 11 bases between. This CDR3 contains 16 residues.

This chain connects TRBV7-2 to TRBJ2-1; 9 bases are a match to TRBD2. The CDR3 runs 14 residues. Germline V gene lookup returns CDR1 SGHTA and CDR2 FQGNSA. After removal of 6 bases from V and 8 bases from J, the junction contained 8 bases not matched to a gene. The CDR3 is CASRPGLAIYEQFF. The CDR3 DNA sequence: TGTGCCAGCAGGCCGGGACTAGCCATATATGAGCAGTTCTTC. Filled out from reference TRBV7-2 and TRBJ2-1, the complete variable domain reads GAGVSQSPSNKVTEKGKDVELRCDPISGHTALYWYRQSLGQGLEFLIYFQGNSAPDKSGLPSDRFSAERTGGSVSTLTIQRTQQEDSAVYLCASRPGLAIYEQFFGPGTRLTVL.

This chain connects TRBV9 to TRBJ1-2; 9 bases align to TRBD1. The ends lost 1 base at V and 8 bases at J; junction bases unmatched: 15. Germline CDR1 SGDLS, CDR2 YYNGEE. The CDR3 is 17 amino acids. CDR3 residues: CASSVLGQGGGSNGYTF. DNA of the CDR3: TGTGCCAGCAGCGTATTGGGACAGGGAGGCGGATCGAACGGCTACACCTTC.

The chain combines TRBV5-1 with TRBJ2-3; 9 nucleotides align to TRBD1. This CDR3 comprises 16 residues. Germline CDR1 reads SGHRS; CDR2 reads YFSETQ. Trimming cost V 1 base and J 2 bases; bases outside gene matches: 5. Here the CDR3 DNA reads TGCGCCAGCAGCTTGCCCCGGGACAGGGCCACAGATACGCAGTATTTT. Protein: CASSLPRDRATDTQYF.

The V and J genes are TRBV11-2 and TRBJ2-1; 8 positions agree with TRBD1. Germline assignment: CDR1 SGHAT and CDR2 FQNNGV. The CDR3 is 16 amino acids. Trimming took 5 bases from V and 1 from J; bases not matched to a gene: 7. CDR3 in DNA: TGTGCCAGCAGCGTGAGCGGACAGGGTTCCTACAATGAGCAGTTCTTC. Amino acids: CASSVSGQGSYNEQFF.

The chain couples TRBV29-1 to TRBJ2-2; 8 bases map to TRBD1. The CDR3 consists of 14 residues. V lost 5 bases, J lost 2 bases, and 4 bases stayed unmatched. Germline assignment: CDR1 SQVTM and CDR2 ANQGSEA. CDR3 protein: CSVHRGTNTGELFF. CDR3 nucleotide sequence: TGCAGCGTTCACAGGGGGACTAACACCGGGGAGCTGTTTTTT.

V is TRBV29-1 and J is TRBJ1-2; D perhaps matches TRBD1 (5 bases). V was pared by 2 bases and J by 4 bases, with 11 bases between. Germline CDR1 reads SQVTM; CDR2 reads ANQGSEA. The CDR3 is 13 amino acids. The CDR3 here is CSVELDSLYGYTF. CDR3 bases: TGCAGCGTTGAACTTGACAGTCTCTATGGCTACACCTTC.

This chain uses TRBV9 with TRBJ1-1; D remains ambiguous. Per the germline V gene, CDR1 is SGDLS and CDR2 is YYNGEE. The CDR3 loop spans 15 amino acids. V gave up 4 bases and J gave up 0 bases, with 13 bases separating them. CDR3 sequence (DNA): TGTGCCAGCAGCCTACAACTGAGCTTGAACACTGAAGCTTTCTTT. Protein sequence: CASSLQLSLNTEAFF.

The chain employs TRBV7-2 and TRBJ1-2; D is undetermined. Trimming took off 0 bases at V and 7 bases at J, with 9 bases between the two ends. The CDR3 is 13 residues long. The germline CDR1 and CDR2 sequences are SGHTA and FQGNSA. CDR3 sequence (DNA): TGTGCCAGCAGCTTAGCAGATGCACGTGGCTACACCTTC. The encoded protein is CASSLADARGYTF.

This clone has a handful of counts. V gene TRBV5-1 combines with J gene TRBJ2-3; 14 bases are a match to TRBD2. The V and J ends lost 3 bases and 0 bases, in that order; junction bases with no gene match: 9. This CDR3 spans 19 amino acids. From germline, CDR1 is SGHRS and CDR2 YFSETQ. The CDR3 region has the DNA TGCGCCAGCAGCTCCGGACTAGCGGGGGGCCTACGGAGCACAGATACGCAGTATTTT. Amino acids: CASSSGLAGGLRSTDTQYF.

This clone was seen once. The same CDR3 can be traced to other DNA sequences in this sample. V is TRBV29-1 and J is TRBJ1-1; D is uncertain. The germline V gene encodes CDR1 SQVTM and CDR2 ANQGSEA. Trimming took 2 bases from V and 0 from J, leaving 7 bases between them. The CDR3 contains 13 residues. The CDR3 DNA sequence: TGCAGCGTTGAAAGATCCTTGAACACTGAAGCTTTCTTT. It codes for CSVERSLNTEAFF.